The 15 T cell receptor beta chains presented below share a single source sample, sequenced in a study of cytomegalovirus exposure and HLA in healthy donors (dated by TCRdb to 2016 to 2017). Libraries were built with the immunoSEQ multiplex PCR assay. The multiplex PCR relied on a mix of 60 forward primers for TCR Vbeta segments and 13 reverse primers for TCR Jbeta segments. TCRdb carries this immuneACCESS record with in-frame sequences only. Its versions omit some clonotypes, under half of them owing to an unresolved V gene in the studies checked, with the rest unexplained. Across this sample there are about 120,000 clones, with about four fifths seen only once. The top ten hold approximately 9.6% of the sample. The specimen was PBMCs. These receptors were taken from a woman between 45 and 60 years old in good health and CMV-seropositive.

The rearrangement joins TRBV10-1 to TRBJ2-1, with TRBD1 matching over 8 bases. The germline V gene has CDR1 WNHNN and CDR2 SYGVQD (reference sequence). The ends lost 7 bases at V and 8 bases at J; junction bases unmatched: 13. This CDR3 has 15 residues. CDR3 region: CASTFRTGYGDEQFF. As DNA, the CDR3 is TGCGCCAGCACTTTCCGGACAGGGTATGGCGATGAGCAGTTCTTC.

The gene calls are TRBV18 and TRBJ2-7, with D possibly being TRBD1 (6 bases). Germline CDR1 reads KGHSH; CDR2 reads LQKENI. This CDR3 has 16 residues. V lost 3 bases, J lost 5 bases, and 20 bases lay in between. In DNA form, the CDR3 reads TGTGCCAGCTCACCGGTGCCGTCTCAGGGGACCGACGAGCAGTACTTC. Its protein is CASSPVPSQGTDEQYF.

Details on this clone: The same CDR3 also results from other DNA sequences found in this sample. The CDR3 DNA sequence: TGTGCCAGCAGCAGAGCTAACTATGGCTACACCTTC. Translation: CASSRANYGYTF. The chain has TRBV4-2 and TRBJ1-2; D remains ambiguous. This CDR3 contains 12 residues. The V end was cut by 5 bases, the J end by 0 bases, with 4 bases between. Germline V gives CDR1 LGHNA, CDR2 YNFKEQ.

This clone came up once. The chain couples TRBV27 to TRBJ1-1; TRBD1 aligns across 10 bases. The CDR3 covers 18 residues. The V segment lost 6 bases and the J segment 5 bases; nucleotides outside the gene matches: 18. Germline values: CDR1 MNHEY, CDR2 SMNVEV (reference sequence). Here the CDR3 reads CASRSRDRGRLGRTEAFF. The CDR3 nucleotides are TGTGCCAGCAGATCAAGAGACAGGGGGCGCTTGGGTCGGACTGAAGCTTTCTTT.

The chain is built from TRBV6-5 and TRBJ2-7; 11 bases are a match to TRBD2. The CDR3 has 15 residues. The ends lost 6 bases at V and 6 bases at J; junction bases unmatched: 10. Germline CDR1 reads MNHEY; CDR2 reads SVGAGI. The CDR3 reads CASSLTSGRTGEQYF. Written as DNA, the CDR3 is TGTGCCAGCAGCCTAACTAGCGGGAGAACGGGCGAGCAGTACTTC.

The chain links TRBV9 to TRBJ2-7, with D possibly matching TRBD2 (6 bases). Per the germline V gene, CDR1 is SGDLS and CDR2 is YYNGEE. This CDR3 has 13 residues. V lost 2 bases, J lost 7 bases, and 13 bases lay in between. CDR3 DNA: TGTGCCAGCAGCGTGATGGGGGGTCCGGAGCAGTACTTC. It codes for CASSVMGGPEQYF.

The V gene is TRBV2, the J gene TRBJ1-2; D not certain. In germline, CDR1 is SNHLY, CDR2 FYNNEI. The CDR3 has 14 amino acids. Trimming pared 5 bases from V and 4 bases from J, leaving 14 bases between. The CDR3 DNA is TGTGCCAGCAGTCGACTCTACCTCGGCTATGGCTACACCTTC. Encoded protein: CASSRLYLGYGYTF.

This clone appeared a single time. The chain combines TRBV11-2 with TRBJ1-4; a weak D match, TRBD1 (5 bases). The V end was cut by 3 bases, the J end by 5 bases, with 13 bases between. The germline CDR1 and CDR2 sequences are SGHAT and FQNNGV. The CDR3 totals 15 residues. The CDR3 DNA follows: TGTGCCAGCAGCTTGGACACGGGTCGGAATGAAAAACTGTTTTTT. This sequence encodes CASSLDTGRNEKLFF. Variable domain in full (rest from reference TRBV11-2 and TRBJ1-4): EAGVAQSPRYKIIEKRQSVAFWCNPISGHATLYWYQQILGQGPKLLIQFQNNGVVDDSQLPKDRFSAERLKGVDSTLKIQPAKLEDSAVYLCASSLDTGRNEKLFFGSGTQLSVL.

The J gene is TRBJ2-7, the V gene TRBV2; possible D gene TRBD1, 5 bases. The V gene's germline CDR1 is SNHLY and CDR2 FYNNEI. V gave up 7 bases and J gave up 2 bases, with 15 bases separating them. The length of the CDR3 is 14 residues. CDR3 sequence: CASMDTESTYEQYF. The CDR3 region has the DNA TGTGCCAGCATGGACACGGAGTCAACCTACGAGCAGTACTTC.

This chain links TRBV29-1 with TRBJ2-5; D may be TRBD1 (5 bases). With the DNA end fitting TRBJ2-7 better, the J assignment may be wrong. The CDR3 runs to 14 residues. CDR1 and CDR2 (germline): SQVTM, ANQGSEA. CDR3 sequence reads: CSVTSAGSEYEQYF. The CDR3 DNA is TGCAGCGTGACCTCGGCAGGGTCTGAGTACGAGCAGTACTTC.

The rearrangement joins TRBV5-4 to TRBJ2-7; weak D call: TRBD1 (6 bases). V dropped 5 bases and J dropped 2 bases, with 14 bases sitting between them. CDR1 and CDR2 from the germline V gene are SGHNT and YYREEE (reference sequence). The CDR3 totals 14 residues. CDR3 region: CASSYDRQPYEQYF. CDR3 bases: TGTGCCAGCAGTTATGACAGGCAACCCTACGAGCAGTACTTC.

J is TRBJ1-2 and V is TRBV4-2; possible D gene TRBD1, 5 bases. From germline, CDR1 is LGHNA and CDR2 YNFKEQ. Trimming pared 4 bases from V and 3 bases from J, leaving 15 bases between. The CDR3 runs 15 residues. In DNA form, the CDR3 reads TGTGCCAGCAGCCTCGGCGGGGGAATAGACTATGGCTACACCTTC. Encoded protein: CASSLGGGIDYGYTF.

The CDR3, as DNA: TGTGCCAGCAGCCCGGGGGGGGGCTATAGCAATCAGCCCCAGCATTTT. Its protein is CASSPGGGYSNQPQHF. This chain uses TRBV7-6 with TRBJ1-5; D perhaps matches TRBD1 (6 bases). Germline V gene lookup returns CDR1 SGHVS and CDR2 FNYEAQ. The length of the CDR3 is 16 residues. V lost 5 bases to trimming and J lost 0 bases, with 14 bases between them.

This clone came up a few times. The chain combines TRBV7-9 with TRBJ2-7; 16 bases are shared with TRBD2. Germline V lookup: CDR1 SEHNR, CDR2 FQNEAQ (reference sequence). The CDR3 loop spans 18 amino acids. V gave up 2 bases and J gave up 3 bases; unmatched junction bases: 7. The CDR3 bases are TGTGCCAGCAGCTTATCCGGGACTAGCGGGAGGGTTAACTACGAGCAGTACTTC. Amino acids: CASSLSGTSGRVNYEQYF. The variable domain in full, with the rest retrieved from reference TRBV7-9 and TRBJ2-7, is DTGVSQNPRHKITKRGQNVTFRCDPISEHNRLYWYRQTLGQGPEFLTYFQNEAQLEKSRLLSDRFSAERPKGSFSTLEIQRTEQGDSAMYLCASSLSGTSGRVNYEQYFGPGTRLTVT.

The CDR3 protein is CSQLQGARAFF. The CDR3 DNA follows: TGCAGCCAACTACAGGGGGCCAGAGCTTTCTTT. The V and J genes are TRBV29-1 and TRBJ1-1, with 9 bases fitting TRBD1. Germline V gives CDR1 SQVTM, CDR2 ANQGSEA. V shed 8 bases, J shed 10 bases, and the junction held 8 bases outside the gene matches. CDR3 size: 11 residues.